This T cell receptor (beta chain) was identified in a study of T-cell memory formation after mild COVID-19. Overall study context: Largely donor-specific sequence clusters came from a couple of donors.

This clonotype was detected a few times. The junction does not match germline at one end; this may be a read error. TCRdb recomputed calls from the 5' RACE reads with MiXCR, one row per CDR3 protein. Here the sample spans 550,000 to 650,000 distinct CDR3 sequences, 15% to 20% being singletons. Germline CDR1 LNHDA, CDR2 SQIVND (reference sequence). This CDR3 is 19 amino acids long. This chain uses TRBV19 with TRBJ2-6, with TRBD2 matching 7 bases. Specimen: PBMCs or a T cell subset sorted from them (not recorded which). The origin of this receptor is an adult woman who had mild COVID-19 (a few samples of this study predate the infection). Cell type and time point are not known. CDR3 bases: TGTGCCAGTAGTCTAGAAGCCGGGACTAAAAACCCTGGGGCCAACGTCCTGACTTTC. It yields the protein CASSLEAGTKNPGANVLTF.